This entry is about one T cell receptor (beta chain). This clonotype came up many times. Its antigen is currently not known. Within one base of it there is no much larger clone, and no base qualities were kept. This specimen comes from a study of T-cell memory formation after mild COVID-19 (dated by TCRdb to about 2021). Background for the entire study: TCR sequence clusters from the two donors were found to be largely donor specific. In a couple of donors, T-cell clones that expanded and contracted after mild COVID-19 were followed by sequencing TCRalpha and TCRbeta repertoires longitudinally. Two young, previously healthy adult volunteers made up the cohort, one male and one female.

The germline V gene gives CDR1 as ENHRY and CDR2 as SYGVKD. From its cysteine to its phenylalanine, the CDR3 spans 14 amino acids. The DNA shown is the 42-base CDR3, in frame from base 1. Trimming takes 6 bases from V and 1 base from J, and the germline ends sit 10 bases apart. The sequencer was an Illumina NovaSeq 6000. cDNA libraries for TCRalpha and TCRbeta were prepared by 5'RACE using constant-segment primers, with sample barcodes and unique molecular identifiers added. Trizol reagent was used to extract RNA from every sample. Amplification of the libraries took two PCR steps, and the second step added a second sample barcode plus Illumina TruSeq adapters. The libraries were sequenced on an Illumina NovaSeq using 2 x 150 bp paired-end reads. The original pipeline was this. With migec v1.2.7, reads were demultiplexed and then collapsed into UMI-guided consensus sequences. Using mixcr v2.1.11, UMI consensuses were aligned to TRA and TRB V and J templates and then assembled into clonotypes. A clonotype was counted as expanded or contracted only when both edgeR and NoisET called the clonotype significant, with the noise models trained on biological replicates. For edgeR calls, the cutoffs were a false discovery rate-adjusted p below 0.01 and a log2 fold-change threshold of 1. As an exploratory analysis of dynamics, max-normalized trajectories of the 1000 most abundant clonotypes were examined with PCA combined with hierarchical clustering. The CD4 or CD8 phenotype of responding clones was assigned using the separately sequenced CD4+ and CD8+ repertoires. Using fastp at Q25 and MiXCR, TCRdb reprocessed the public reads and kept productive beta chains. One record per CDR3 amino acid sequence lists the most common genes and DNA. What appears here as the V and J calls and clone size reflects TCRdb's work, not the paper's. The sample records hundreds of thousands of distinct CDR3 sequences, 18% of which are singletons. Together, the top ten hold 10% to 15% of the sample.

Overall results and qualifications from the work: The study covered only two mild cases, and larger cohorts including severe cases with pre-infection samples were considered necessary. SARS-CoV-2 specificity of the second-wave clones peaking on day 37 was not confirmed. From day 15 to 85, contracting clones showed balanced CD4/CD8 phenotypes, whereas a second wave of clones that expanded from day 15 to 37 leaned towards CD4+. Contracting CD4+ clones were located mainly in the CM and EM memory subsets, whereas CD8+ clones were found to be enriched in EMRA. The detection of some responding clones in pre-infection memory suggests that pre-existing cross-reactive memory T cells joined the SARS-CoV-2 response.

Ficoll-Paque density gradient centrifugation was used to isolate PBMCs. This receptor was identified in an adult woman who had mild COVID-19 (a few samples of this study predate the infection). The sample titles of this study are shuffled in the database, so cell type and time point are left out; the donor was told from shared clones. The sample was PBMCs or a T cell subset sorted from them (not recorded which). The chain is assembled from TRBV10-3 and TRBJ1-5, with TRBD1 perhaps the D gene, on 6 matching bases. The DNA is TGTGCCATCAGCCAAGGGGGGAGCAATCAGCCCCAGCATTTT. It specifies CAISQGGSNQPQHF.